The 22 T cell receptor beta chains below all came from one sample that was sequenced in a study of T-cell memory formation after mild COVID-19. MiXCR was run by TCRdb on the 5' RACE reads, yielding one entry per CDR3 protein. The sample has about 190,000 distinct CDR3 sequences, about 18% seen once. Sequencing was done on a sample of PBMCs or a T cell subset sorted from them (not recorded which). The origin of the receptors is an adult woman who had mild COVID-19 (a few samples of this study predate the infection). Cell type and time point are not known.

In its sample, this clonotype was seen a few times. The chain recombines TRBV9 with TRBJ1-2; D unclear. The ends were cut back, 0 bases at V and 8 bases at J, with 17 bases in the middle. CDR1 and CDR2 (germline): SGDLS, YYNGEE. The CDR3 is 15 residues long. The CDR3 is CASSVDSGGVEGYTF. In DNA form, the CDR3 reads TGTGCCAGCAGCGTAGATTCCGGTGGGGTTGAAGGCTACACCTTC. Variable domain in full (rest from reference TRBV9 and TRBJ1-2): DSGVTQTPKHLITATGQRVTLRCSPRSGDLSVYWYQQSLDQGLQFLIQYYNGEERAKGNILERFSAQQFPDLHSELNLSSLELGDSALYFCASSVDSGGVEGYTFGSGTRLTVV.

The chain couples TRBV5-1 to TRBJ2-2, with a weak D call TRBD1 (6 bases). Germline CDR1 reads SGHRS; CDR2 reads YFSETQ. The CDR3 is 12 residues long. The V end lost 5 bases, the J end lost 5 bases, and 7 bases lay between the germline ends. The CDR3, as DNA: TGCGCCAGCAGGAGGGGGACCGGGGAGCTGTTTTTT. Translation gives CASRRGTGELFF.

A few counts support this clonotype. This rearrangement joins TRBV4-1 to TRBJ1-2, with TRBD1 matching 8 bases. CDR1 is MGHRA and CDR2 is YSYEKL in the germline V gene. CDR3 length: 14 residues. The J segment lost 6 bases and the V segment lost 4 bases, leaving 7 bases of the junction unmatched. This chain's CDR3 is CASSLTDRDDGYTF. CDR3 sequence (DNA): TGCGCCAGCAGCCTAACGGACAGGGACGATGGCTACACCTTC.

The V gene is TRBV20-1, the J gene TRBJ2-2, with 7 bases that match TRBD2. CDR1 is DFQATT and CDR2 is SNEGSKA in the germline V gene (reference sequence). V was pared by 0 bases and J by 6 bases, with 4 bases of the junction left unmatched. The CDR3 consists of 14 residues. The CDR3 coding sequence is TGCAGTGCTAGAGATCGAGCGGGGCCCGGGGAGCTGTTTTTT. It encodes CSARDRAGPGELFF.

The chain links TRBV5-1 to TRBJ2-5; D is undetermined. The germline V gene encodes CDR1 SGHRS and CDR2 YFSETQ. This CDR3 contains 14 residues. V was shortened by 1 base and J by 4 bases, with 11 bases between the two germline ends. The CDR3 reads CASSLSWVGETQYF. In DNA form, the CDR3 reads TGCGCCAGCAGCTTGTCATGGGTTGGAGAGACCCAGTACTTC.

V usage is TRBV7-9 and J usage is TRBJ1-1, with D unresolved. This CDR3 is 12 amino acids long. Germline lookup yields CDR1 SEHNR and CDR2 FQNEAQ (reference sequence). Trimming cost V 2 bases and J 11 bases, with 12 bases left between them. The chain's CDR3 is CASSLRPQTAFF. The CDR3 nucleotides are TGTGCCAGCAGCTTACGTCCCCAGACGGCTTTCTTT.

The chain couples TRBV5-1 to TRBJ2-7; 7 bases fit TRBD2. The germline V gene has CDR1 SGHRS and CDR2 YFSETQ. The CDR3 runs to 15 residues. V lost 0 bases to trimming and J lost 2 bases; unmatched junction nucleotides: 5. The CDR3 DNA reads as TGCGCCAGCAGCTTGGTTAGCGGGTCCGCCTACGAGCAGTACTTC. As protein: CASSLVSGSAYEQYF.

This clonotype has just a few counts. The chain has TRBV7-8 and TRBJ2-6; D gene ambiguous. The CDR3 spans 15 residues. V dropped 5 bases and J dropped 0 bases, with 8 bases sitting between them. Germline CDR1 reads SGHVS; CDR2 reads FQNEAQ. Here the CDR3 DNA reads TGTGCCAGCAGCCGGGCGGCCTCTGGGGCCAACGTCCTGACTTTC. Its translation: CASSRAASGANVLTF.

The V call is TRBV5-1, the J call TRBJ1-4, with D perhaps TRBD1 (6 bases). The germline V and J ends were trimmed by 0 bases and 4 bases, with 10 bases remaining between them. This CDR3 spans 15 amino acids. Germline-derived CDR1 and CDR2 are SGHRS and YFSETQ. The CDR3 region is CASSLGTVNNEKLFF. The CDR3 DNA follows: TGCGCCAGCAGCTTGGGGACAGTCAATAATGAAAAACTGTTTTTT.

The sample holds a few counts of this clonotype. V is TRBV5-1 and J is TRBJ2-5; D may be TRBD2 (6 bases). This CDR3 is 15 amino acids long. The V end was cut by 1 base, the J end by 1 base, with 11 bases between. Looked up from germline, CDR1 is SGHRS and CDR2 is YFSETQ. The CDR3 loop is CASSLTAGSQETQYF. CDR3 coding DNA: TGCGCCAGCAGCTTGACGGCGGGGAGCCAAGAGACCCAGTACTTC. The variable domain in full, completed from reference TRBV5-1 and TRBJ2-5, reads KAGVTQTPRYLIKTRGQQVTLSCSPISGHRSVSWYQQTPGQGLQFLFEYFSETQRNKGNFPGRFSGRQFSNSRSEMNVSTLELGDSALYLCASSLTAGSQETQYFGPGTRLLVL.

This clonotype was seen more than once but under ten times. The chain links TRBV30 to TRBJ1-2; D unclear. Trimming pared 0 bases from V and 1 base from J, leaving 12 bases between. Germline loops: CDR1 GTSNPN, CDR2 SVGIG (reference sequence). The CDR3 covers 15 residues. The CDR3 protein is CAWSVPPGNNYGYTF. CDR3 coding DNA: TGTGCCTGGAGTGTACCCCCGGGAAATAACTATGGCTACACCTTC.

This clonotype was seen at least ten times. The CDR3 is CSARLAGGPQFF. The CDR3, as DNA: TGCAGTGCTAGACTAGCGGGGGGTCCTCAGTTCTTC. The J gene is TRBJ2-1, the V gene TRBV20-1, with 11 positions matching TRBD2. Trimming cost V 2 bases and J 13 bases; bases outside gene matches: 4. This CDR3 is 12 amino acids long. CDR1 and CDR2 from the germline V gene are DFQATT and SNEGSKA (reference sequence).

The chain links TRBV20-1 to TRBJ2-5; unclear D gene. Germline V lookup: CDR1 DFQATT, CDR2 SNEGSKA (reference sequence). Trimming took 4 bases from V and 2 from J, leaving 14 bases between them. CDR3 length: 14 residues. The CDR3 spells CSATTRPPQETQYF. In DNA, the CDR3 is TGCAGTGCTACGACCCGGCCCCCACAAGAGACCCAGTACTTC.

This clonotype was counted only a few times. The genes are TRBV20-1 and TRBJ2-1, with 8 bases identical to TRBD2. The CDR3 has 12 amino acids. Germline CDR1 is DFQATT and CDR2 is SNEGSKA (reference sequence). After removal of 3 bases from V and 9 bases from J, the junction contained 4 bases not matched to a gene. The CDR3 DNA is TGCAGTGCTAGGCCCCTAGCGGGTGAGCAGTTCTTC. Residues: CSARPLAGEQFF.

This clonotype was counted many times. The V and J genes are TRBV20-1 and TRBJ2-1; TRBD2 matches at 13 bases. CDR3 length: 15 residues. The germline gives CDR1 DFQATT, CDR2 SNEGSKA (reference sequence). The ends lost 0 bases at V and 6 bases at J; junction bases unmatched: 2. In DNA form, the CDR3 reads TGCAGTGCTAGAGATGGGACTAGCGGGACCAATGAGCAGTTCTTC. Encoded protein: CSARDGTSGTNEQFF.

The rearrangement uses TRBV7-7 and TRBJ2-3; no firm D call. This CDR3 has 14 residues. Trimming removed 5 bases from V and 1 base from J, with 10 bases in between. Germline CDR1 is SSHAT and CDR2 is FNYEAQ (reference sequence). CDR3 residues: CASSTGIRTDTQYF. The DNA of the CDR3 is TGTGCCAGCAGCACTGGAATACGCACAGATACGCAGTATTTT.

The chain has TRBV24-1 and TRBJ1-1, with 8 bases matching TRBD1. The trim removed 7 bases at V and 5 bases at J, leaving 14 bases unmatched. Per germline, CDR1 KGHDR and CDR2 SFDVKD. The CDR3 runs to 16 residues. CDR3 in amino acids: CATRGPLGQGRTEAFF. In DNA, the CDR3 is TGTGCCACCAGGGGCCCCCTCGGACAGGGCAGGACTGAAGCTTTCTTT.

This clonotype has more than one count but fewer than ten. The chain is built from TRBV2 and TRBJ1-4, with 7 bases aligning to TRBD1. The V gene's germline CDR1 is SNHLY and CDR2 FYNNEI. The CDR3 extends over 14 amino acids. Trimming cost V 7 bases and J 8 bases; bases outside gene matches: 10. CDR3 amino acids: CASTSGGLKEKLFF. The CDR3 DNA reads TGTGCCAGCACCTCAGGGGGATTGAAAGAAAAACTGTTTTTT.

The chain is built from TRBV18 and TRBJ2-7; D is unclear. Germline CDR1 reads KGHSH; CDR2 reads LQKENI. The CDR3 consists of 12 residues. V was cut by 5 bases and J by 6 bases, with 11 bases left in between. The CDR3 DNA sequence: TGTGCCAGCTCATCTGAGGTTCGCGAGCAGTACTTC. It specifies CASSSEVREQYF.

This clonotype was picked up a small number of times. The V and J genes are TRBV30 and TRBJ2-1, with TRBD1 as a possible D gene (6 bases). The CDR3 runs to 13 residues. Germline CDR1 and CDR2: GTSNPN and SVGIG (reference sequence). V was pared by 1 base and J by 6 bases, with 10 bases between. CDR3 sequence: CAWSDKGVNEQFF. CDR3 nucleotides: TGTGCCTGGAGTGACAAGGGGGTCAATGAGCAGTTCTTC. Drawing the rest from reference TRBV30 and TRBJ2-1, the complete variable domain is SQTIHQWPATLVQPVGSPLSLECTVEGTSNPNLYWYRQAAGRGLQLLFYSVGIGQISSEVPQNLSASRPQDRQFILSSKKLLLSDSGFYLCAWSDKGVNEQFFGPGTRLTVL.

This chain links TRBV20-1 with TRBJ2-2; D is possibly TRBD1 (5 bases). V dropped 2 bases and J dropped 1 base, with 14 bases sitting between them. Germline V CDR1 and CDR2: DFQATT, SNEGSKA (reference sequence). CDR3 length equals 16 residues. The chain's CDR3 is CSARPPGRVNTGELFF. The CDR3 DNA follows: TGCAGTGCTAGACCCCCCGGCAGGGTGAACACCGGGGAGCTGTTTTTT.

This clonotype was recorded a few times. This sequence joins TRBV7-2 and TRBJ2-7; TRBD2 agrees at 10 bases. The CDR3 runs to 14 residues. With V trimmed by 5 bases and J by 5 bases, 6 bases remained unmatched. The germline V gene has CDR1 SGHTA and CDR2 FQGNSA. The CDR3 protein is CASSVSGRANEQYF. In DNA form, the CDR3 reads TGTGCCAGCAGCGTCAGCGGGAGGGCCAACGAGCAGTACTTC.